This T cell receptor (beta chain) was profiled in a study of tumor-infiltrating lymphocytes in primary liver carcinoma. Study overall: Each of the samples returned roughly 3.65 to 7.5 million productive TCRbeta reads (a yield similar across tissue types).

Co-extracted RNA and DNA came from 20-30 mg of unsorted bulk tissue. Every tumor sample analyzed contained over 75% viable tumor cells. TCR beta cDNA was made from 500 ng total RNA with a constant-region primer. The TCR beta library was amplified through three nested multiplex PCR rounds in a modified ARM-PCR procedure. The first two PCR rounds used TRBV1-TRBV30 forward primers with a C-beta reverse primer, 9 to 10 cycles each. TCRdb called the multiplex PCR reads again in MiXCR, with one record for every CDR3 protein. In the table there are tens of thousands of distinct CDR3 sequences, about 71% of which are singletons. The length of the CDR3 is 13 residues. Per germline, CDR1 MNHNS and CDR2 SASEGT. Trimming removed 9 bases from V and 4 bases from J, with 15 bases in between.

The chain uses TRBV6-1 and TRBJ1-1, with D uncertain. Material: liver tumor tissue from sampling region 4. Subset meaning: tumor region T4, right-lateral pole. This sequence was found in a man aged 40-50 years with primary liver carcinoma and hepatitis B virus infection. The CDR3 nucleotides are TGTGCCAGGACCGGTCGGGAGTCCACTGAAGCTTTCTTT. Translation: CARTGRESTEAFF.